This record concerns one TCR beta chain sequence. The target antigen is unknown. Germline CDR1 is MNHEY and CDR2 is SVGEGT. The CDR3 contains 17 residues. Trimming cost V 2 bases and J 2 bases, with 16 bases left between them. These data are taken from a study of T cell repertoires in cytomegalovirus infection. On the study more broadly: Both a matching HLA type and CMV infection were indicated by public TCR beta signatures. Findings and caveats of the study: There were HLA-C-restricted CMV-specific TCR beta clonotypes dominating the ex vivo response. There were carriers of CMV plus the relevant HLA, and cumulative public TCR beta family frequency identified them.

MiXCR, applied by TCRdb to the reads, yields one record per CDR3 protein. The sample carries 400,000 or so distinct CDR3 sequences, roughly 20% recorded once. The receptor's source is a human donor in good health (CMV status not recorded). Some clones in this sample may be carry-over from other donors' samples. Sample: PBMCs. The chain combines TRBV6-2 or TRBV6-3 with TRBJ1-3; D gene uncertain. DNA of the CDR3: TGTGCCAGCAGTTACCCATCGTCGCAAGTCCCTGGAAACACCATATATTTT. This gives the protein CASSYPSSQVPGNTIYF.